A single sample gave rise to the 19 T cell receptor beta chains below, sequenced in a study of T cell clones after liver transplantation. Assay used: immunoSEQ multiplex PCR; TCRdb lists only in-frame clones, some missing. The sample carries 75,000 to 95,000 clones, less than 90% recorded once. The sequencing here drew on CD4+ T cells from blood, taken at the 22-month timepoint. The receptors here all came from a human patient who received a liver transplant. Some T cells may have come from the graft donor.

The chain combines TRBV27 with TRBJ1-3, with D possibly matching TRBD1 (5 bases). Germline V gene lookup returns CDR1 MNHEY and CDR2 SMNVEV (reference sequence). The CDR3 totals 15 residues. V gave up 1 base and J gave up 4 bases, with 11 bases separating them. The CDR3 DNA reads as TGTGCCAGCAGTTTATGGAGGGGTGGCGGAAACACCATATATTTT. This encodes CASSLWRGGGNTIYF.

The gene calls are TRBV4-3 and TRBJ1-2; 10 bases match TRBD1. Trimming cost V 2 bases and J 5 bases; bases outside gene matches: 11. There are 17 residues in the CDR3. From germline, CDR1 is LGHNA and CDR2 YSLEER. The CDR3 coding sequence is TGCGCCAGCAGCCAAAACCCCCCGGGACAGGGGATTTATGGCTACACCTTC. Its translation is CASSQNPPGQGIYGYTF.

This clone was picked up one time. The chain carries TRBV7-2 and TRBJ2-3; TRBD2 matches at 10 bases. Germline V gives CDR1 SGHTA, CDR2 FQGNSA. J lost 4 bases, V lost 2 bases, and 15 bases had no gene match. The CDR3 contains 19 residues. The CDR3 DNA is TGTGCCAGCAGCTTAACCTTGGTGGGTCTAGCGGGAGCCCCAGATACGCAGTATTTT. It encodes CASSLTLVGLAGAPDTQYF.

V and J are TRBV5-1 and TRBJ2-3; TRBD2 is a possible D gene (5 bases). The CDR3 extends over 16 amino acids. Germline-derived CDR1 and CDR2 are SGHRS and YFSETQ. V lost 4 bases and J 2 bases, leaving 17 bases between the germline ends. Here the CDR3 DNA reads TGCGCCAGCAGCCTCTCCGCACGACTAAACACAGATACGCAGTATTTT. Protein sequence: CASSLSARLNTDTQYF. The complete variable domain, with remaining parts taken from reference TRBV5-1 and TRBJ2-3, reads KAGVTQTPRYLIKTRGQQVTLSCSPISGHRSVSWYQQTPGQGLQFLFEYFSETQRNKGNFPGRFSGRQFSNSRSEMNVSTLELGDSALYLCASSLSARLNTDTQYFGPGTRLTVL.

This chain joins TRBV5-1 and TRBJ2-5, with 8 bases fitting TRBD2. V dropped 0 bases and J dropped 3; count of bases not matched to a gene: 10. CDR3 length equals 17 residues. Germline lookup yields CDR1 SGHRS and CDR2 YFSETQ. Here the CDR3 reads CASSLEPPWRGEETQYF. CDR3 sequence (DNA): TGCGCCAGCAGCTTGGAACCTCCTTGGCGGGGGGAAGAGACCCAGTACTTC.

This chain connects TRBV19 to TRBJ1-4; a possible D gene is TRBD1 (5 bases). Trimming took off 8 bases at V and 3 bases at J, with 16 bases between the two ends. The germline gives CDR1 LNHDA, CDR2 SQIVND (reference sequence). The CDR3 runs to 15 residues. The CDR3 nucleotides read TGTGCCAGTTCCGACAGAACCAAACCTAATGAAAAACTGTTTTTT. This codes for CASSDRTKPNEKLFF.

This clone has more than one count but fewer than ten. The rearrangement uses TRBV7-3 and TRBJ2-5, with 10 bases identical to TRBD1. The CDR3 has 13 residues. V lost 4 bases and J lost 6; bases outside the gene matches: 2. Germline lookup yields CDR1 SGHTA and CDR2 FQGTGA. CDR3 amino acids: CASSSDRGKTQYF. The CDR3 nucleotides are TGTGCCAGCAGCTCGGACAGGGGGAAGACCCAGTACTTC.

As regards this clone: Compared with germline, one end of the junction differs, possibly owing to a read error. The chain employs TRBV4-1 and TRBJ1-5, with D possibly matching TRBD1 (5 bases). The germline gives CDR1 MGHRA, CDR2 YSYEKL. This CDR3 region has 18 residues. In nucleotides, the CDR3 is TGCGCCAGCAGCGAAGACAGAACAGGAGGGTATAGCAATCAGCCCCAGCATTTT. It is translated as CASSEDRTGGYSNQPQHF.

This chain uses TRBV5-5 with TRBJ1-5; D unresolved. Germline values: CDR1 SGHKS, CDR2 YYEKEE (reference sequence). The CDR3 has 16 residues. The V and J ends lost 2 bases and 0 bases respectively, with 12 bases between them. CDR3 in DNA: TGTGCCAGCAGCTTTTTCCCTGCCGTTAGCAATCAGCCCCAGCATTTT. Its translation is CASSFFPAVSNQPQHF.

CDR3 in amino acids: CASSPPETSYSEQFF. The CDR3 bases are TGTGCCAGCAGTCCCCCCGAGACTAGTTATAGTGAGCAGTTCTTC. V usage is TRBV28 and J usage is TRBJ2-1; TRBD2 is a possible D gene (6 bases). Germline assignment: CDR1 MDHEN and CDR2 SYDVKM. V gave up 5 bases and J gave up 9 bases, with 20 bases separating them. The CDR3 sequence is 15 residues long.

CDR3 nucleotide sequence: TGTGCCAGTAGCAAAGAGGTTTGGACTAATGAAAAACTGTTTTTT. Protein product: CASSKEVWTNEKLFF. The chain is built from TRBV19 and TRBJ1-4, with no clear D. V gave up 6 bases and J gave up 2 bases, with 13 bases separating them. CDR1 is LNHDA, CDR2 SQIVND, per germline (reference sequence). The CDR3 covers 15 residues. The whole variable domain, remainder taken from reference TRBV19 and TRBJ1-4, is DGGITQSPKYLFRKEGQNVTLSCEQNLNHDAMYWYRQDPGQGLRLIYYSQIVNDFQKGDIAEGYSVSREKKESFPLTVTSAQKNPTAFYLCASSKEVWTNEKLFFGSGTQLSVL.

Only a few counts were recorded for this clone. The chain uses TRBV18 and TRBJ1-1; weak D call: TRBD1 (5 bases). CDR3 length equals 15 residues. Trimming took off 4 bases at V and 3 bases at J, with 15 bases between the two ends. Germline V gene lookup returns CDR1 KGHSH and CDR2 LQKENI. The CDR3 loop reads CASSLGRAPYTEAFF. The CDR3 DNA reads as TGTGCCAGCTCACTGGGCAGGGCCCCCTACACTGAAGCTTTCTTT.

The chain links TRBV4-2 to TRBJ2-3; 7 positions agree with TRBD1. The CDR3 covers 15 residues. CDR1 and CDR2 (germline): LGHNA, YNFKEQ. The junction had 8 bases not matched to a gene; V was cut back by 4 bases and J by 4 bases. This CDR3 is CASSPKQGVPDTQYF. The DNA for the CDR3 is TGTGCCAGCAGCCCAAAGCAGGGGGTGCCAGATACGCAGTATTTT.

This clone was found once. The chain uses TRBV6-1 and TRBJ1-1; D is uncertain. The germline CDR1 and CDR2 sequences are MNHNS and SASEGT. Trimming removed 2 bases at V and 0 bases at J, with 16 bases between. The CDR3 is 17 amino acids. The CDR3 is CASSELAGRFMNTEAFF. The CDR3 DNA reads TGTGCCAGCAGTGAACTAGCAGGAAGATTCATGAACACTGAAGCTTTCTTT.

The chain uses TRBV30 and TRBJ2-7; perhaps TRBD2 as D (6 bases). The CDR3 length is 14 residues. The V gene lost 4 bases and the J gene lost 7 bases, with 20 bases spanning the gap. The germline V gene has CDR1 GTSNPN and CDR2 SVGIG (reference sequence). CDR3 region: CAWTLGGVRGEQYF. CDR3 nucleotide sequence: TGTGCCTGGACCCTAGGAGGGGTCAGAGGAGAGCAGTACTTC.

The V gene is TRBV9, the J gene TRBJ2-5, with TRBD1 as a possible D gene (7 bases). The CDR3 covers 15 residues. V lost 3 bases to trimming and J lost 9 bases, with 21 bases between them. Germline CDR1 reads SGDLS; CDR2 reads YYNGEE. CDR3 sequence: CASSATGTVGEAQYF. The CDR3 region has the DNA TGTGCCAGCAGCGCGACAGGGACCGTGGGGGAGGCCCAGTACTTC.

V and J are TRBV12-5 and TRBJ2-2, with D unresolved. Trimming took 5 bases from V and 6 from J, leaving 10 bases between them. This CDR3 is built from 13 residues. Germline-derived CDR1 and CDR2 are LGHNT and FRNRAP. This CDR3 is CASGPRPAGELFF. The CDR3 coding sequence is TGTGCTAGTGGTCCGCGCCCAGCCGGGGAGCTGTTTTTT.

In its sample, this clone was seen once. This sample also contains other DNA sequences that code for the same CDR3. V usage is TRBV7-9 and J usage is TRBJ2-5; D unclear. Trimming pared 1 base from V and 2 bases from J, leaving 11 bases between. The germline V gene encodes CDR1 SEHNR and CDR2 FQNEAQ (reference sequence). The CDR3 has 15 amino acids. As DNA, the CDR3 is TGTGCCAGCAGCTTAGTCCCTGGTCAGCAAGAGACCCAGTACTTC. Translation: CASSLVPGQQETQYF.

This clone was seen a few times. The CDR3 reads CASSITDTQYF. The CDR3 nucleotides read TGTGCCAGCAGTATAACAGATACGCAGTATTTT. The chain employs TRBV6-1 and TRBJ2-3; D is undetermined. Trimming took off 5 bases at V and 3 bases at J, with 3 bases between the two ends. The CDR3 totals 11 residues. The germline gives CDR1 MNHNS, CDR2 SASEGT.